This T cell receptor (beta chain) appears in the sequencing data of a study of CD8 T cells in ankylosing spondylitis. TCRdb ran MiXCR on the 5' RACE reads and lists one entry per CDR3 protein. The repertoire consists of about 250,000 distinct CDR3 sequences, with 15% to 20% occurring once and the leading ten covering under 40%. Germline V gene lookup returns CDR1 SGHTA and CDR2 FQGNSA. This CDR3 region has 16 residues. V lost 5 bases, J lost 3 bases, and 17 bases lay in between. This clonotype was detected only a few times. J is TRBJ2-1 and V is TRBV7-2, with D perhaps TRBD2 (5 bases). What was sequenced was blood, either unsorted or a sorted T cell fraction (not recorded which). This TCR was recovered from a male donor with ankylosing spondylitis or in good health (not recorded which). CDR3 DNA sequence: TGTGCCAGCAGCATGACGGCGATAGCGCACTACAATGAGCAGTTCTTC. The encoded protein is CASSMTAIAHYNEQFF.